The subject of this entry is one T cell receptor beta chain. This clone appeared a few times. Its specific antigen is unknown. No qualities accompany the bases; no much larger clone lies one base away. The CDR3 starts with the cysteine, ends with the phenylalanine, and has 13 residues. Here the CDR3 DNA is all that survives: 39 bases in frame from base 1. V gives up 1 base and J gives up 0 bases, and the segment between their germline ends measures 4 bases. CDR1 and CDR2, looked up from the germline V gene (reference sequence), are SGHKS and YYEKEE. This sample was included in a study of CD8+ T cells in alopecia areata listed by TCRdb under 2018. As for the study more broadly: Treated patients were enrolled in an open-label pilot trial of oral tofacitinib at 5 to 10 mg twice daily for moderate-to-severe alopecia areata. Tofacitinib was given for 6 to 18 months, followed by 6 months of follow-up off drug to assess delayed response and recurrence. On the human side, TCRbeta sequencing was run on scalp tissue and on sorted CD4+ and CD8+ peripheral blood T cells from healthy controls and from alopecia areata patients with either patchy or totalis/universalis disease. RNA came from the PAXgene miRNA kit for fixed scalp, the miRNeasy kit for PBMCs, and the RNeasy kit for mouse skin. To study T cell clonal expansion in alopecia areata, the researchers applied high-throughput TCRbeta sequencing to both the C3H/HeJ mouse model and human patients. Disease severity in treated patients was measured with the SALT score, which quantifies the percentage of affected scalp surface area. Scalp clonality was compared among normal scalp (n=4), patchy alopecia areata scalp (n=8), and alopecia totalis/universalis scalp (n=8). immunoSEQ multiplex PCR using 35 Vbeta forward primers and 13 Jbeta reverse primers was used to amplify TCRbeta CDR3 regions. Patients on tofacitinib were biopsied at baseline and after 4 and 24 weeks of treatment, and several of the patients also had a later scalp biopsy. What the authors observed across the whole study: Shared TCR sequences between patients were less evident than in mice, which may be partly attributable to HLA diversity in the patient population. During tofacitinib treatment, many expanded lesional clones remained in scalp and blood, and this persistence may partly explain relapse after treatment is stopped. Because the treated cohort was small and included a single nonresponder, larger studies are needed to assess links between baseline CD8+ expansion and response. Tofacitinib significantly lowered scalp clonality and the number of expanded CD8+ clones among the top 100 scalp clones. Scalp TCR repertoire analysis is complicated because resident alphabeta T cells in normal human skin are also sequenced, whereas mouse skin is dominated by gammadelta T cells. Compared with normal scalp, lesional scalp, particularly in alopecia totalis/universalis, had higher clonality and more expanded CD8+ clones, which suggests antigenic drive.

This specimen's treatment or condition label, per the study, means: oral pan-JAK inhibitor, 5-10 mg twice daily. From alopecia areata patients, peripheral blood was collected along with lesional scalp punch biopsies. PBMCs were isolated by density centrifugation and stained for CD3, CD4 and CD8, and CD4+ and CD8+ T cells were sorted on a FACSAria. The library was obtained by the immunoSEQ multiplex PCR assay. For TCR sequencing, RNA was extracted from every sample and reverse transcribed into cDNA to serve as template. SuperScript III was used to make first-strand cDNA, primed with a 2:1 mix of oligo-dT and random hexamers. Amplification bias was assessed with a synthetic immune receptor repertoire, and residual bias was removed computationally. In the original analysis: Raw reads were preprocessed for error removal, and CDR3 was defined according to IMGT conventions as running from the conserved cysteine to phenylalanine. Clonality was computed as 1 minus the Shannon entropy, with the entropy normalized by log2 of the number of productive unique TCRs. Scalp TCRbeta sequences were cross-referenced with sorted blood CD4 and CD8 repertoires so that the CD4 or CD8 identity of scalp clones could be inferred. TCRdb took this table from immuneACCESS and kept in-frame rearrangements with V and J called. Such tables lack part of the clones; where checked against another copy, unresolved V genes explain under half of the gap, and the rest is unexplained. V and J calls plus clone size are reproduced from that table; the DNA served to infer D and trimming. For this sample the table gives about 200,000 clones, of which more than 30% were detected only once. The top ten clonotypes cover about 0.48% of the sample.

This receptor was taken from a human donor with alopecia areata. The chain is made from TRBV5-5 and TRBJ1-2, with no confident D gene call. Specimen: CD4+ T cells sorted from blood, collected between weeks 30 and 35, from a patient treated with tofacitinib. The sequence in DNA is TGTGCCAGCAGCTTGCAGACTAACTATGGCTACACCTTC. It is translated as CASSLQTNYGYTF. The reference TRBV5-5 and TRBJ1-2 proteins fill in what lies around the CDR3, so the full variable domain reads DAGVTQSPTHLIKTRGQQVTLRCSPISGHKSVSWYQQVLGQGPQFIFQYYEKEERGRGNFPDRFSARQFPNYSSELNVNALLLGDSALYLCASSLQTNYGYTFGSGTRLTVV.